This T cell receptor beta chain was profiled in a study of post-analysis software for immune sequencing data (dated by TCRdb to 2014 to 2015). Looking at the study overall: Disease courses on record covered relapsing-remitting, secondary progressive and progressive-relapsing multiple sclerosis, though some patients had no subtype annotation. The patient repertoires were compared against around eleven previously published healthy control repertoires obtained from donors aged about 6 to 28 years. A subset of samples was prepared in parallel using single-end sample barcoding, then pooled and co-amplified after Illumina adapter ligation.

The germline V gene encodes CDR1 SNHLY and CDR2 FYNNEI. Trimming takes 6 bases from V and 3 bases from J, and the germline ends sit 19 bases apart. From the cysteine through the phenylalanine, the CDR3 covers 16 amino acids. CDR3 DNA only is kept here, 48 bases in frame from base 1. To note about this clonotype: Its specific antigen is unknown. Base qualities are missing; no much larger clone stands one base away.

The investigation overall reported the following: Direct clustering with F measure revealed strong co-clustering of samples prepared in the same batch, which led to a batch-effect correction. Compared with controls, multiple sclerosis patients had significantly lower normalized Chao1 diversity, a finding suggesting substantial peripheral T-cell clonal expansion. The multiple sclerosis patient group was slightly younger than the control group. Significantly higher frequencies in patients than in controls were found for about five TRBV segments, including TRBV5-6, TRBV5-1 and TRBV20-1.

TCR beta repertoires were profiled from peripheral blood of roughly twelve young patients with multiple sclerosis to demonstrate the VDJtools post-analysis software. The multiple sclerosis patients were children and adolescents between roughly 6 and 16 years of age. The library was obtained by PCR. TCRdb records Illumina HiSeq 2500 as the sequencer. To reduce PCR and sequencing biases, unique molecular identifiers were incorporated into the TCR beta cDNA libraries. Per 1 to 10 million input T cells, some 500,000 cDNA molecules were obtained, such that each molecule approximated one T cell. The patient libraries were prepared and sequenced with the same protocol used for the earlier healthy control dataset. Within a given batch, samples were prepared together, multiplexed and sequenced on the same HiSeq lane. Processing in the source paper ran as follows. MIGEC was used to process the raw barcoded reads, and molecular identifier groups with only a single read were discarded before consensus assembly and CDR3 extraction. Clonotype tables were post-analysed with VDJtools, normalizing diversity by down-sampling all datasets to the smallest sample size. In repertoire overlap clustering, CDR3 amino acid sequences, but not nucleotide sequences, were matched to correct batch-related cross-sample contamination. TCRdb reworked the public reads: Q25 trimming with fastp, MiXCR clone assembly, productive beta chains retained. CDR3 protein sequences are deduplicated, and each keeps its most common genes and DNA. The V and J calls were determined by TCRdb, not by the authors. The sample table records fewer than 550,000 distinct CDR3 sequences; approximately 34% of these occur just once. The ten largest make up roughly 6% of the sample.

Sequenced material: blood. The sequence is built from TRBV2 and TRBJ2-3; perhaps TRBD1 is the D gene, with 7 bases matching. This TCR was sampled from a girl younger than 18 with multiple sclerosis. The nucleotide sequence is TGTGCCAGCAGACCCCGGACAGGCGGGGTAACAGATACGCAGTATTTT. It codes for CASRPRTGGVTDTQYF.